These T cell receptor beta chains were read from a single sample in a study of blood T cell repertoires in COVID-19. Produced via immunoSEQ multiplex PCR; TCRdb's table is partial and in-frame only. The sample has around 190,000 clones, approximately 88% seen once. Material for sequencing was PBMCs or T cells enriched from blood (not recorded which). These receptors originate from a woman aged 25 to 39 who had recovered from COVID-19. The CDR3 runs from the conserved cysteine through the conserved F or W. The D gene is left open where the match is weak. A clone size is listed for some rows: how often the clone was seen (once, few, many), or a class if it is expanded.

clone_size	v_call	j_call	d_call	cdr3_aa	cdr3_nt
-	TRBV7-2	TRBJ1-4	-	CASSTDRNEKLFF	TGTGCCAGCAGCACCGACAGGAATGAAAAACTGTTTTTT
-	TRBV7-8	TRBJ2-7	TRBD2	CAGTSGSMGHEQYF	TGTGCCGGAACGAGCGGGAGCATGGGTCACGAGCAGTACTTC
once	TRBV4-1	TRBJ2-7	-	CASSPTEGGAYEQYF	TGCGCCAGCAGTCCGACCGAGGGGGGGGCCTACGAGCAGTACTTC
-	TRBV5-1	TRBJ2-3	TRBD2	CASSLASGSADTQYF	TGCGCCAGCAGCTTGGCTAGCGGGAGTGCAGATACGCAGTATTTT
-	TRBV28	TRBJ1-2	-	CASSFGRVGGYTF	TGTGCCAGCAGTTTTGGGCGAGTGGGTGGCTACACCTTC
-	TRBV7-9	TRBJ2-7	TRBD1	CASSVPGTGAGEQYF	TGTGCCAGCAGCGTGCCCGGGACAGGGGCGGGCGAGCAGTACTTC
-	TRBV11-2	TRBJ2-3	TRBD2	CASSQRAGGLSTTDTQYF	TGTGCCAGCAGCCAAAGAGCGGGAGGGCTGTCTACGACAGATACGCAGTATTTT
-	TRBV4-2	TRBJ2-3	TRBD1	CASRSDRAGTDTQYF	TGTGCCAGCAGGTCAGACAGGGCAGGCACAGATACGCAGTATTTT
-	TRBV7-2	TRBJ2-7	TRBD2	CASSLARTSSGYEQYF	TGTGCCAGCAGCTTAGCCCGGACTAGCTCTGGCTACGAGCAGTACTTC
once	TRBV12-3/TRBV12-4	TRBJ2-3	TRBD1	CASSSDRGDTQYF	TGTGCCAGCAGTTCCGACAGGGGAGATACGCAGTATTTT
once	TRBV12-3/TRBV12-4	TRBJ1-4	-	CASSSREKLFF	TGTGCCAGCAGTTCTCGGGAAAAACTGTTTTTT
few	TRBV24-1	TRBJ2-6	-	CATSDPGSGANVLTF	TGTGCCACCAGTGACCCAGGGTCTGGGGCCAACGTCCTGACTTTC
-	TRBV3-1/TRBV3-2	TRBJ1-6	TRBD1	CASSQDQIWGQNENSPLHF	TGTGCCAGCAGCCAAGATCAGATTTGGGGACAGAACGAAAATTCACCCCTCCACTTT
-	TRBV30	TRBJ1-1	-	CAWSVGRASEAFF	TGTGCCTGGAGTGTAGGGAGGGCGTCTGAAGCTTTCTTT
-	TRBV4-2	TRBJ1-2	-	CASSQDLDSPVRDGYTF	TGTGCCAGCAGCCAAGATCTGGACAGCCCCGTACGTGATGGCTACACCTTC
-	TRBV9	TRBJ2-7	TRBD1	CASSPQTGVPYEQYF	TGTGCCAGCAGCCCCCAGACAGGGGTCCCCTACGAGCAGTACTTC
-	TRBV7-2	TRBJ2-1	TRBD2	CASSLVASSGFNNEQFF	TGTGCCAGCAGCTTAGTGGCCTCTAGCGGATTCAACAATGAGCAGTTCTTC
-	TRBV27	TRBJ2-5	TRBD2	CASRFKAGGPARETQYF	TGTGCCAGCAGATTCAAAGCGGGGGGGCCGGCACGCGAGACCCAGTACTTC
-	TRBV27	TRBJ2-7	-	CASSSLAEPGDEQYF	TGTGCCAGCAGTTCTTTAGCGGAACCAGGCGACGAGCAGTACTTC
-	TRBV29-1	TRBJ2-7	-	CSVEEGTSTYEQYF	TGCAGCGTTGAAGAGGGGACATCAACCTACGAGCAGTACTTC
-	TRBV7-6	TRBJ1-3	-	CASSLEVEGHRSGNTIYF	TGTGCCAGCAGCTTAGAGGTTGAGGGTCACCGCTCTGGAAACACCATATATTTT
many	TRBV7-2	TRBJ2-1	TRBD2	CASSSPLAGGLGSGYEQFF	TGTGCCAGCAGCTCCCCTCTAGCGGGGGGGCTAGGTAGCGGGTATGAGCAGTTCTTC
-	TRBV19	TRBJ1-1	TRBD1	CASSIGNRGSGGLEAFF	TGTGCCAGTAGTATTGGTAACAGGGGTTCTGGAGGGCTTGAAGCTTTCTTT
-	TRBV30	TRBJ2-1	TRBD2	CASKLAGGPMPPDEQFF	TGTGCCTCAAAACTAGCGGGAGGGCCTATGCCCCCAGATGAGCAGTTCTTC
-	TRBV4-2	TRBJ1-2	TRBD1	CASSQDFWDRAYYGYTF	TGTGCCAGCAGCCAAGATTTTTGGGACAGGGCTTACTATGGCTACACCTTC
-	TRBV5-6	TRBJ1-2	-	CASSSIDRPYGYTF	TGTGCCAGCAGCTCCATCGACAGGCCCTATGGCTACACCTTC
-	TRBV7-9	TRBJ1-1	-	CASRRTGVSEAFF	TGTGCCAGCAGACGTACTGGTGTATCTGAAGCTTTCTTT
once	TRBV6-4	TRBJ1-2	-	CASSAKWNYGYTF	TGTGCCAGCAGTGCTAAATGGAACTATGGCTACACCTTC
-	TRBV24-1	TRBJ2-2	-	CATSDPKQATNTGELFF	TGTGCCACCAGTGATCCGAAACAGGCCACGAACACCGGGGAGCTGTTTTTT
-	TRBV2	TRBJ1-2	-	CASSPGLLYGYTF	TGTGCCAGCAGCCCGGGACTGCTCTATGGCTACACCTTC
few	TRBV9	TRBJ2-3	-	CASSVELAATDTQYF	TGTGCCAGCAGCGTAGAATTAGCGGCCACAGATACGCAGTATTTT
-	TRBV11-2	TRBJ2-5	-	CASTLQSGGRETQYF	TGTGCCAGCACCTTACAGAGTGGAGGGCGAGAGACCCAGTACTTC
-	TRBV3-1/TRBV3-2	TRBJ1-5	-	CASSQEDSGNQPQHF	TGTGCCAGCAGCCAAGAGGACTCTGGGAATCAGCCCCAGCATTTT
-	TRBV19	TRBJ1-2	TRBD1	CASAIGTGFNYGYTF	TGTGCCAGCGCAATCGGGACAGGGTTTAACTATGGCTACACCTTC
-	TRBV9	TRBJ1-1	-	CASSEQPENTEAFF	TGTGCCAGCAGCGAACAGCCCGAGAACACTGAAGCTTTCTTT
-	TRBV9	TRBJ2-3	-	CASSVAARGSDTQYF	TGTGCCAGCAGCGTAGCTGCCCGAGGGTCAGATACGCAGTATTTT
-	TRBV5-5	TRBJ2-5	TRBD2	CASSYLQGLAGGKETQYF	TGTGCCAGCAGCTATCTTCAGGGACTAGCGGGAGGTAAAGAGACCCAGTACTTC
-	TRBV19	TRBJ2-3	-	CASSYRSDTQYF	TGTGCCAGTAGTTACAGGTCAGATACGCAGTATTTT
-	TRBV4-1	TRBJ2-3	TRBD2	CASSQMGLAGGQDTQYF	TGCGCCAGCAGCCAAATGGGACTAGCGGGGGGGCAAGATACGCAGTATTTT
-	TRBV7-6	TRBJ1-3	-	CASSLGQGYGNTIYF	TGTGCCAGCAGCTTAGGTCAGGGCTATGGAAACACCATATATTTT
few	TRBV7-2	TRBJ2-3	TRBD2	CASSLASGRSDTQYF	TGTGCCAGCAGCTTAGCTAGCGGGAGGTCAGATACGCAGTATTTT
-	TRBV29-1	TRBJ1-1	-	CSVDIAEAFF	TGCAGCGTTGATATCGCTGAAGCTTTCTTT
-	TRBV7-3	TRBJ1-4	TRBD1	CASSPAGGLGEKLFF	TGTGCCAGCAGCCCCGCAGGGGGCTTGGGTGAAAAACTGTTTTTT
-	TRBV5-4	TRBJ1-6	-	CASNLDGLYNSPLHF	TGTGCCAGCAACCTGGACGGACTATATAATTCACCCCTCCACTTT
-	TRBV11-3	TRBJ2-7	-	CASSLGETPSYEQYF	TGTGCCAGCAGCTTAGGGGAGACGCCCTCCTACGAGCAGTACTTC
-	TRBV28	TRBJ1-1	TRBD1	CASSLYPLVPDRVITEAFF	TGTGCCAGCAGTTTATACCCGTTAGTACCGGACAGGGTGATCACTGAAGCTTTCTTT
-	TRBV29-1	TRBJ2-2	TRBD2	CSAGLAGNTGELFF	TGCAGCGCCGGACTAGCGGGGAACACCGGGGAGCTGTTTTTT
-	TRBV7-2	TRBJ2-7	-	CASSLVPGSGSYEQYF	TGTGCCAGCAGCTTAGTTCCGGGTAGCGGCAGCTACGAGCAGTACTTC
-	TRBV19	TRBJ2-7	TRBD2	CASSIGEGTRVDEQYF	TGTGCCAGTAGTATAGGCGAAGGGACTAGAGTCGACGAGCAGTACTTC
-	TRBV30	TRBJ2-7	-	CAWGGRGTYEQYF	TGTGCCTGGGGGGGTCGGGGAACCTACGAGCAGTACTTC
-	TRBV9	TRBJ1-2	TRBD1	CASSAYSRGLGYGYTF	TGTGCCAGCAGCGCTTATTCCAGGGGGCTCGGCTATGGCTACACCTTC
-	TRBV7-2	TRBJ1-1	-	CASSLGAINTEAFF	TGTGCCAGCAGCTTAGGGGCCATAAACACTGAAGCTTTCTTT
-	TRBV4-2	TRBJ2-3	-	CASSQEVRRDTQYF	TGTGCCAGCAGCCAAGAGGTGCGGAGGGATACGCAGTATTTT